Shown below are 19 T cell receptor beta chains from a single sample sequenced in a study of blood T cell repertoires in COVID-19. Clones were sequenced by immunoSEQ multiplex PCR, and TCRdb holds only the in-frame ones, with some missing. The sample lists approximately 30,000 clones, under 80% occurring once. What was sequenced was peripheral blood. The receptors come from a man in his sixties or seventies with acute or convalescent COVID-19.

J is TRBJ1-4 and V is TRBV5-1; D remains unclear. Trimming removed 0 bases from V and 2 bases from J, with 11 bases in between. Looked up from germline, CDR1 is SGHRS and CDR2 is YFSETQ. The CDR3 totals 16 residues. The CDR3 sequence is CASSLAPARTNEKLFF. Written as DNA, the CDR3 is TGCGCCAGCAGCTTGGCCCCGGCCAGGACTAATGAAAAACTGTTTTTT.

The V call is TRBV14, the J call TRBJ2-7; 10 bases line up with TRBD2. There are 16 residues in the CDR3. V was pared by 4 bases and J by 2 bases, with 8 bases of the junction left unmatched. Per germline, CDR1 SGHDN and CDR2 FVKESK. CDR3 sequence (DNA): TGTGCCAGCAGCCCCCCGACTAGCGGGCTTACCTACGAGCAGTACTTC. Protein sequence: CASSPPTSGLTYEQYF.

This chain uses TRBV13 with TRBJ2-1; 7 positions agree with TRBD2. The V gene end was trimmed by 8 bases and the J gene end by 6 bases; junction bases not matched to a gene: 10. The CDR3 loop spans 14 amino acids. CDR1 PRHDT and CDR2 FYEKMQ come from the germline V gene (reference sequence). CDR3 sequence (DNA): TGTGCCAGCCGCGGGAGAGCAGGCCGCAATGAGCAGTTCTTC. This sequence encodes CASRGRAGRNEQFF.

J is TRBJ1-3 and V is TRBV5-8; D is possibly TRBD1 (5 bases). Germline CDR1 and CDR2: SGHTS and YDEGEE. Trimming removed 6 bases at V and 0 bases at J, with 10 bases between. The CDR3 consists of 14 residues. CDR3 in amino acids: CASNRQGSGNTIYF. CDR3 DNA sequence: TGTGCCAGCAACCGGCAGGGCTCTGGAAACACCATATATTTT.

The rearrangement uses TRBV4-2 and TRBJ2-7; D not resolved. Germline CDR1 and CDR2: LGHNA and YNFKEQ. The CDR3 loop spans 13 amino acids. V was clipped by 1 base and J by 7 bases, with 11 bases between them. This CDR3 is CASSQAHSVEQYF. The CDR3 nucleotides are TGTGCCAGCAGCCAAGCTCACTCCGTGGAGCAGTACTTC.

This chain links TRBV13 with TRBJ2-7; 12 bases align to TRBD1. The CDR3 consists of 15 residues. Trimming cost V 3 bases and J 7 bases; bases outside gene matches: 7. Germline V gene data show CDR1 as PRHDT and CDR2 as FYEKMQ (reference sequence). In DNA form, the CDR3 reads TGTGCCAGCAGCTTTATGGGACAGGGGGCGCGTGAGCAGTACTTC. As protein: CASSFMGQGAREQYF.

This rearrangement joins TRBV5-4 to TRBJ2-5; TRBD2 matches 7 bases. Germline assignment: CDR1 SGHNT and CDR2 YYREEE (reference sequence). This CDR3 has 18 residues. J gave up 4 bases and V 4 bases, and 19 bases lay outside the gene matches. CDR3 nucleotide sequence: TGTGCCAGCAGCGGGGGGGGGTCTAGCGGACGACCGAGAGAGACCCAGTACTTC. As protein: CASSGGGSSGRPRETQYF.

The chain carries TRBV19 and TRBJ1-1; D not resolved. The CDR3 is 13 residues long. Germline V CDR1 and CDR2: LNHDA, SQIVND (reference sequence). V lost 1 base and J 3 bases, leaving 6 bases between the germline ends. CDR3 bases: TGTGCCAGTAGTATAGCGGCGGACACTGAAGCTTTCTTT. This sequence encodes CASSIAADTEAFF.

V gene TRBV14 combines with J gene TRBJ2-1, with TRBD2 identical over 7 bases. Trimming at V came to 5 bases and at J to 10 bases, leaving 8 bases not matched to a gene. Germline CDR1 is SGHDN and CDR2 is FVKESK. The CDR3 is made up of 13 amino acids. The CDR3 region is CASSLRPGGEQFF. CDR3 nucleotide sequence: TGTGCCAGCAGCTTAAGGCCGGGAGGCGAGCAGTTCTTC.

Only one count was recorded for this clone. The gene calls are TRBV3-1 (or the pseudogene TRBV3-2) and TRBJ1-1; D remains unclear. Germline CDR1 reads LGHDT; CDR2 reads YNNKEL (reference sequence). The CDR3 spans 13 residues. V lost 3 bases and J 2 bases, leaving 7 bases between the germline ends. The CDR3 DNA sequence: TGTGCCAGCAGCCATCGAGGAAACACTGAAGCTTTCTTT. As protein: CASSHRGNTEAFF.

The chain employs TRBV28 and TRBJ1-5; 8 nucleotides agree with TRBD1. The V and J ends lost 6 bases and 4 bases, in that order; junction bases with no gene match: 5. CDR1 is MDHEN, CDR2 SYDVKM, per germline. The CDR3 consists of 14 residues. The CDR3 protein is CASRLTGENQPQHF. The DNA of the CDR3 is TGTGCCAGCAGGTTGACAGGGGAGAATCAGCCCCAGCATTTT.

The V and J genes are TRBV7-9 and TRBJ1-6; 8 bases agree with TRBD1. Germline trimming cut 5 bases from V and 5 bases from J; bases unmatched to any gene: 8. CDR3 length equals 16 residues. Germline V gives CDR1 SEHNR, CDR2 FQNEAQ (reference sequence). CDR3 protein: CASSAQGGVNNSPLHF. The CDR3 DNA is TGTGCCAGCAGCGCACAGGGGGGAGTTAATAATTCACCCCTCCACTTT.

In DNA, the CDR3 is TGTGCCACCAGTGATGTCGGTTCCGGAAACACCATATATTTT. It specifies CATSDVGSGNTIYF. The chain employs TRBV24-1 and TRBJ1-3; the D is unclear. The CDR3 runs 14 residues. Germline-derived CDR1 and CDR2 are KGHDR and SFDVKD. V was cut by 3 bases and J by 4 bases, with 9 bases left in between.

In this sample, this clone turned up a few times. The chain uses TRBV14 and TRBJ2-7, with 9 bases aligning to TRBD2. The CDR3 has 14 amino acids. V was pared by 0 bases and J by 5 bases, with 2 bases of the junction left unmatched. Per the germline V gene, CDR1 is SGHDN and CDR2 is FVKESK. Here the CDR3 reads CASSQEGGRDEQYF. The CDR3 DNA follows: TGTGCCAGCAGCCAAGAAGGCGGGAGGGACGAGCAGTACTTC.

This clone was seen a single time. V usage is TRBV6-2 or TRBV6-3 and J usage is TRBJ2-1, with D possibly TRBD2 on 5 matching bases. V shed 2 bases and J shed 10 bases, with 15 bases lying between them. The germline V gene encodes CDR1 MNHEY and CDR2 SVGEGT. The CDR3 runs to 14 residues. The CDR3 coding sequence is TGTGCCAGCAGTTACGACGGGAACCCGAGGGAGCAGTTCTTC. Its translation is CASSYDGNPREQFF.

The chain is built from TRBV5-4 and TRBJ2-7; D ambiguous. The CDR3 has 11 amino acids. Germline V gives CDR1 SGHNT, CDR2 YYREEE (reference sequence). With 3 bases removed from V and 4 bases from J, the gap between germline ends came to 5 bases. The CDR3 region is CASSSQYEQYF. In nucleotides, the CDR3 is TGTGCCAGCAGCTCACAGTACGAGCAGTACTTC.

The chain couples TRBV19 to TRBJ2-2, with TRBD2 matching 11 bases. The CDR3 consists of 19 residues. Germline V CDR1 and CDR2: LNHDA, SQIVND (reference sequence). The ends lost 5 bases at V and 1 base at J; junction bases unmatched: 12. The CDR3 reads CASSYRTSGSYENTGELFF. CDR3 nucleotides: TGTGCCAGTAGTTACCGGACTAGCGGGTCATACGAGAACACCGGGGAGCTGTTTTTT.

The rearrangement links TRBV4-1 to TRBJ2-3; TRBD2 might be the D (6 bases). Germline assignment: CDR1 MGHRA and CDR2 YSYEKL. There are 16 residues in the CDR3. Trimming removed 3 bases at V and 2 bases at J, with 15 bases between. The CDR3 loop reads CASSQGRELFTDTQYF. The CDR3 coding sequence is TGCGCCAGCAGCCAGGGGCGGGAACTTTTCACAGATACGCAGTATTTT.

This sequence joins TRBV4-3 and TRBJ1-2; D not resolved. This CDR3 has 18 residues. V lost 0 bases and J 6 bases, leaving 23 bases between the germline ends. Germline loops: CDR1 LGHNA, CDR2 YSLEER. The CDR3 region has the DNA TGCGCCAGCAGCCAAGACCGTAATGGTGCGGGCGGGCTAGATGGCTACACCTTC. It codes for CASSQDRNGAGGLDGYTF.